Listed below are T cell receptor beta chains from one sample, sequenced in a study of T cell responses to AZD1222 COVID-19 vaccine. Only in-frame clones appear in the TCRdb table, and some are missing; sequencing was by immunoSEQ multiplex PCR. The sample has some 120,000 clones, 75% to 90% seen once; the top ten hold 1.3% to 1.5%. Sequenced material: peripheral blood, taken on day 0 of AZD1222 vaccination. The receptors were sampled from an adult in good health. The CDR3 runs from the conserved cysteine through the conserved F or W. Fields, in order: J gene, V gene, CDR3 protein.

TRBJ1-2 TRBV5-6 CASTTLPGGDYGYTF
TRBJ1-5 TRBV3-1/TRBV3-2 CASTLGAAGPQHF
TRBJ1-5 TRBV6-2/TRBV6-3 CASSYTGSNQPQHF
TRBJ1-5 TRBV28 CANSQGFKPQHF
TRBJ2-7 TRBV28 CASNPGQLYEQYF
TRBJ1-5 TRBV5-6 CASSSGISNQPQHF
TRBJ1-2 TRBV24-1 CATSESTTNGYTF
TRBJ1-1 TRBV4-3 CASSRGQGDFTEAFF
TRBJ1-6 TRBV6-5 CASSYSITGWVPLHF
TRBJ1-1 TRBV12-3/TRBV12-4 CASSPLLNTEAFF
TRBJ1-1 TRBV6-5 CASSYSGGAAEAFF
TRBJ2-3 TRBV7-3 CASSLGHTVSTDTQYF
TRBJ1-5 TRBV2 CASRREAVNQPQHF
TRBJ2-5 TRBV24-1 CATSDSYPQGPEETQYF
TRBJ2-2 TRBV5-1 CASSSRQGVTGELFF
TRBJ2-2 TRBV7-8 CASSPPSRAGELFF
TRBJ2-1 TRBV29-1 CSVVSSTSNEQFF
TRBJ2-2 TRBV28 CASSIPTESSTGELFF
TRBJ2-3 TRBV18 CASSPLTNTDTQYF
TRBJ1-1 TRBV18 CASSHNPGLQGRAFF
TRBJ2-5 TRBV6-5 CASSYSGLRETQYF
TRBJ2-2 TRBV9 CASSVEGSGNTGELFF
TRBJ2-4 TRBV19 CASVFPGRNQNIQYF
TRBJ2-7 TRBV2 CASSSMWRGDYEQYF
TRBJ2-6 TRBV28 CASRESRAGANVLTF
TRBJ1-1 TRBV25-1 CASSFDSEYTEAFF
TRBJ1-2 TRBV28 CASSRTNPQGVYGYTF
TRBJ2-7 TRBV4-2 CASSRSASYEQYF
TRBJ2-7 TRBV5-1 CASSSEGQGYEQYF
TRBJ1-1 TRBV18 CASSPRGAGFTEAFF
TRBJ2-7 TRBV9 CASSPGTRHSEQYF
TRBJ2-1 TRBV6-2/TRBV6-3 CASSYGGGLGEQFF
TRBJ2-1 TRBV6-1 CASSGGTGDSYNEQFF
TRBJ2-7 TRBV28 CASSLGGGAYEQYF
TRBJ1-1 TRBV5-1 CASSLASIKTGGGWNTEAFF
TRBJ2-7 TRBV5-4 CASSPNRVPYEQYF
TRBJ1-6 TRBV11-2 CASSTRRQGIGSPLHF
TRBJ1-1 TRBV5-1 CASSSRQRNTEAFF
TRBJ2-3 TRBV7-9 CASSTGTSGPTATGDTQYF
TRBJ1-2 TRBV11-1 CASRGFNRYGYTF
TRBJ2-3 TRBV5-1 CASSLVVDTQYF
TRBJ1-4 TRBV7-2 CASSTQGGNEKLFF
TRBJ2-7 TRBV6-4 CASSQLPGGAPEQYF
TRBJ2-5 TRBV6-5 CASRSTSGGQETQYF
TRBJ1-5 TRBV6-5 CASIRDRRSNQPQHF
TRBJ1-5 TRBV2 CASSEDRVGQPQHF
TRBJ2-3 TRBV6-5 CASRTLVADTQYF
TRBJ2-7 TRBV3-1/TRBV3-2 CASSQDWRYEQYF
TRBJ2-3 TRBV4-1 CASSQELAGYTQYF
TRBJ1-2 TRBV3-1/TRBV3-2 CASSPRHGYGYTF
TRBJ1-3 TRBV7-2 CASSLGVSAGWATIYF
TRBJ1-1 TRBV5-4 CASSPKNTEAFF
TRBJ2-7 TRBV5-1 CASSFGLAGVDEQYF
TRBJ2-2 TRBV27 CASRTLPGQGALGNTGELFF
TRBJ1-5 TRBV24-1 CATSVAQSNQPQHF